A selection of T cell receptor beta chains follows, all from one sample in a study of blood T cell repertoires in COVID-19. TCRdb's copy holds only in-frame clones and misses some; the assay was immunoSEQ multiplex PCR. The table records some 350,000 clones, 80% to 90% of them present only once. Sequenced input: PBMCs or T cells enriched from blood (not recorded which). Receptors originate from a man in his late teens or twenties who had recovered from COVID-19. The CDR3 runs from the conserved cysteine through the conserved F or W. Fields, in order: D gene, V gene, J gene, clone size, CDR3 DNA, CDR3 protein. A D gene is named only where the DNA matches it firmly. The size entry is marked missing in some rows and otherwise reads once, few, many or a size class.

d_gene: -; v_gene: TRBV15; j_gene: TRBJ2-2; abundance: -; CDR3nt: TGTGCCACCAGCAGGTGGGGCGGGGACTCGAACACCGGGGAGCTGTTTTTT; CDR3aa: CATSRWGGDSNTGELFF
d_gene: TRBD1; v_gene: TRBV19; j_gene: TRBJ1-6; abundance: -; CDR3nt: TGTGCCAGTAGTATAACTCGGACAGGAGGATTCCCCCTCCACTTT; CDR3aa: CASSITRTGGFPLHF
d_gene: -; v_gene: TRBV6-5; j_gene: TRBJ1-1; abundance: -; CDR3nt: TGTGCCAGCAGTTTTTCAACCGAGACTGAAGCTTTCTTT; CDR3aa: CASSFSTETEAFF
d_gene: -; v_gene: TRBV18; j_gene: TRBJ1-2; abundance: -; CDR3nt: TGTGCCAGCTCACCTACACTAAACTATGGCTACACCTTC; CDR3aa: CASSPTLNYGYTF
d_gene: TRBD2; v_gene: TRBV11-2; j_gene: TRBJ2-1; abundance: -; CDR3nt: TGTGCCAGCAGGCGACCTGGGAGGGCCTTAGGGAATGAGCAGTTCTTC; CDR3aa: CASRRPGRALGNEQFF
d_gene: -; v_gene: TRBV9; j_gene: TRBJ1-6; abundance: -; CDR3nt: TGTGCCAGCAGCGTAGTCTCAGGGGAGGGTTCACCCCTCCACTTT; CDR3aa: CASSVVSGEGSPLHF
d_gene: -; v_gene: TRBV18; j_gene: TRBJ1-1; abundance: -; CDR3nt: TGTGCCAGCTCACCAGGGGTCCCGGGAGCGAGCACTGAAGCTTTCTTT; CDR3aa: CASSPGVPGASTEAFF
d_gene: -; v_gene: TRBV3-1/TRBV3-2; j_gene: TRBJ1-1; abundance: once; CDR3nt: TGTGCCAGCAGCCCCCAGGTTACAGGCGGGAAGGCTTTCTTT; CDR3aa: CASSPQVTGGKAFF
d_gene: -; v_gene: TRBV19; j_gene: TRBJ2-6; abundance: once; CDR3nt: TGTGCCAGTAGTATAGGAGCAGGGCAGAGGGCCAACGTCCTGACTTTC; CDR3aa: CASSIGAGQRANVLTF
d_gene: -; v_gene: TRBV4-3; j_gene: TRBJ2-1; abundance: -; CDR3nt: TGCGCCAGCAGCCAAGATGTAGCCTCCGATGAGCAGTTCTTC; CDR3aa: CASSQDVASDEQFF
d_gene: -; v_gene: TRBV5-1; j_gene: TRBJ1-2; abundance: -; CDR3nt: TGCGCCAGCAGCTTGGATGACTACTATGGCTACACCTTC; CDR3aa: CASSLDDYYGYTF
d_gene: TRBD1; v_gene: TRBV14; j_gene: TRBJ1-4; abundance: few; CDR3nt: TGTGCCAGCAGCCAAGGGGAGCGGACAGGAACTAATGAAAAACTGTTTTTT; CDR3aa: CASSQGERTGTNEKLFF
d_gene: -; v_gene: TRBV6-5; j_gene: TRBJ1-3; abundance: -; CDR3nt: TGTGCCAGCAGTTACTCGAGGGTATTTGGAAACACCATATATTTT; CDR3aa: CASSYSRVFGNTIYF
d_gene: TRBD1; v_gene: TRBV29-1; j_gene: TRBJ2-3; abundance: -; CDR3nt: TGCAGCGTTCAACCGGGACAGGGGACAGATACGCAGTATTTT; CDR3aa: CSVQPGQGTDTQYF
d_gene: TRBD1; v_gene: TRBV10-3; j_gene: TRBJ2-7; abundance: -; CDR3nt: TGTGCCATCAGACAACGGGACAGGGGGGACGAGCAGTACTTC; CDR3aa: CAIRQRDRGDEQYF
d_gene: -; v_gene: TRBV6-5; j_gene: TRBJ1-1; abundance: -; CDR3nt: TGTGCCAGCAGGGCACAATTAAACACTGAAGCTTTCTTT; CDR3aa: CASRAQLNTEAFF
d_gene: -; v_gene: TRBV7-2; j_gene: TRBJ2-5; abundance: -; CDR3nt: TGTGCCAGCAGCCCGGAGGGCCGCGGGGAGACCCAGTACTTC; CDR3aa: CASSPEGRGETQYF
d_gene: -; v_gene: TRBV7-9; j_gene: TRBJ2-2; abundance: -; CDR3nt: TGTGCCAGCAGCCCCCCCACAGGTCATCGGACCGGGGAGCTGTTTTTT; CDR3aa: CASSPPTGHRTGELFF
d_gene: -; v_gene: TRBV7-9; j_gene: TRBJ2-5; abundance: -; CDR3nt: TGTGCCAGCAGCTTAGGTACACTAGCCGGATCAACACAAGAGACCCAGTACTTC; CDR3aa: CASSLGTLAGSTQETQYF
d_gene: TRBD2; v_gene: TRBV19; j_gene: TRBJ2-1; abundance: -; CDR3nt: TGTGCCAGTAGTATAGTGGGCGGGAGAGGGAATGAGCAGTTCTTC; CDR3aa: CASSIVGGRGNEQFF
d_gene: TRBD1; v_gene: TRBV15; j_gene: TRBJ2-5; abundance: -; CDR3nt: TGTGCCACCAGCAGAGATCCGGGACAGCAAGAGACCCAGTACTTC; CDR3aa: CATSRDPGQQETQYF
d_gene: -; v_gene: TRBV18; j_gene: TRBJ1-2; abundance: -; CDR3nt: TGTGCCAGCTCACCACGGAGGGATGGCTACACCTTC; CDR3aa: CASSPRRDGYTF
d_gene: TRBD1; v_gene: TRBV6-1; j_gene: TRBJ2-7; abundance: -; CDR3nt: TGTGCCAGCAGTGAAGGGACAGGGAAAACCTACGAGCAGTACTTC; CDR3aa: CASSEGTGKTYEQYF
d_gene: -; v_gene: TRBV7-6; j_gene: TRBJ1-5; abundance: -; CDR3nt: TGTGCCAGCAGCTTAGCTGGGGGCAGCAATCAGCCCCAGCATTTT; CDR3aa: CASSLAGGSNQPQHF
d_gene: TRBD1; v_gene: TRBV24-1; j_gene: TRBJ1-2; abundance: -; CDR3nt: TGTGCCACCAGTGGTCACCATGGTCCGGGACAGGGAAACTATGGCTACACCTTC; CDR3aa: CATSGHHGPGQGNYGYTF
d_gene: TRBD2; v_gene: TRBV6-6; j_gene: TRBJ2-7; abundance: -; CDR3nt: TGTGCCAGCAGGCAATCGCTAGCGGGGAGCTCCTACGAGCAGTACTTC; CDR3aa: CASRQSLAGSSYEQYF
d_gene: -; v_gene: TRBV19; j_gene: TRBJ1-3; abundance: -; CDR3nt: TGTGCCAGTCTCTTAAGCTTCTCCTCTGGAAACACCATATATTTT; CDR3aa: CASLLSFSSGNTIYF
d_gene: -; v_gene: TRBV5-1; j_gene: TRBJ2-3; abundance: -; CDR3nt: TGCGCCAGCAAACGTGGGGCCAGCACAGATACGCAGTATTTT; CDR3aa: CASKRGASTDTQYF
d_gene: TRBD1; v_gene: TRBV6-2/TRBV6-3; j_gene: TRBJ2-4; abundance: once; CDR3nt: TGTGCCAGCAGTTGGACAGGCAAAAACATTCAGTACTTC; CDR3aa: CASSWTGKNIQYF
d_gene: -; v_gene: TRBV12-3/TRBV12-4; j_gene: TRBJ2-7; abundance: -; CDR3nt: TGTGCCAGCAGCTTCCGGTACGAGCAGTACTTC; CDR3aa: CASSFRYEQYF
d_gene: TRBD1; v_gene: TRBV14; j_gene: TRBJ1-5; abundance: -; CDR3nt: TGTGCCAGCAGACCAGACAGGGGGCATCAGCCCCAGCATTTT; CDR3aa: CASRPDRGHQPQHF
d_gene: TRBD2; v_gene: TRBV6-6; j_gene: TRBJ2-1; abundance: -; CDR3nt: TGTGCCAGCAGTTACGGTCTAGCGGGAGACTATGAGCAGTTCTTC; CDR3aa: CASSYGLAGDYEQFF
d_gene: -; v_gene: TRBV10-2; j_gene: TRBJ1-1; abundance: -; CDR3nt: TGCGCCAGCAATCCAGGGCCGAACACTGAAGCTTTCTTT; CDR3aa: CASNPGPNTEAFF
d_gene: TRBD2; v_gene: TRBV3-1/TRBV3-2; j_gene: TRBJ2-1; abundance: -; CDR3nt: TGTGCCAGCAGCCCCCGACTAGCGGGGGTTGAGCAGTTCTTC; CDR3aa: CASSPRLAGVEQFF
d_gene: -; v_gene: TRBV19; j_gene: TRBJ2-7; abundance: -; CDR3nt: TGTGCCAGTAGTATTGCTGGCCTAGCTTACGAGCAGTACTTC; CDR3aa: CASSIAGLAYEQYF
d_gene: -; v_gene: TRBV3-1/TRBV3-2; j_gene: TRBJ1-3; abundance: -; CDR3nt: TGTGCCAGCAGCCAAGACCCACAGGCGTTCTCTGGAAACACCATATATTTT; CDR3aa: CASSQDPQAFSGNTIYF
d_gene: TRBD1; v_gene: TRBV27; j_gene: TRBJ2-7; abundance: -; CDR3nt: TGTGCCAGCAGCCCTGGGGACAGGTACACGAACTACGAGCAGTACTTC; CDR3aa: CASSPGDRYTNYEQYF
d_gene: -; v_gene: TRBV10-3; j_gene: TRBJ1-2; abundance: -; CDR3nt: TGTGCCATCAGTCTTAACTATGGCTACACCTTC; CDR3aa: CAISLNYGYTF
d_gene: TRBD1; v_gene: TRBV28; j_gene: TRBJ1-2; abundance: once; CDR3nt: TGTGCCAGCAGCAGCACCGGGACAGTCATGGTCCATGGCTACACCTTC; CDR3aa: CASSSTGTVMVHGYTF
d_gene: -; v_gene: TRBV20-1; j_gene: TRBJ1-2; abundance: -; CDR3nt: TGCAGTGCTAGTTCGACAGACCGCGCGAAGGTTTATGGCTACACCTTC; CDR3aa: CSASSTDRAKVYGYTF
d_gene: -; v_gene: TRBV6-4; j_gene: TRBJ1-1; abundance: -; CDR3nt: TGTGCCCCTCCGCGTCGGGATTTGAACACTGAAGCTTTCTTT; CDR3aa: CAPPRRDLNTEAFF
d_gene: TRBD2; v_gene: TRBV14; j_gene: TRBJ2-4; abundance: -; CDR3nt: TGTGCCAGCAGCCCCGGAGGTAGCGGGGGGTATCTAGCCAAAAACATTCAGTACTTC; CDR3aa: CASSPGGSGGYLAKNIQYF
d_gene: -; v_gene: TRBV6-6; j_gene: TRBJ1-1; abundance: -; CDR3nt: TGTGCCAGCAGCCGACCGACAGCCGTGAACACTGAAGCTTTCTTT; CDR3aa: CASSRPTAVNTEAFF
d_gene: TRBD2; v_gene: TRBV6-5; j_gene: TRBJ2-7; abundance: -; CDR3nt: TGTGCCAGCAGTTACGCCGGCGCGGGAGTGTACGAGCAGTACTTC; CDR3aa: CASSYAGAGVYEQYF
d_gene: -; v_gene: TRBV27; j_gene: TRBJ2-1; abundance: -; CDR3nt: TGTGCCAGCAGTACCACCCCAGGGAATATGTTAAATGAGCAGTTCTTC; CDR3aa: CASSTTPGNMLNEQFF
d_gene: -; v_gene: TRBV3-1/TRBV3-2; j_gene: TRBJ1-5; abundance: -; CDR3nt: TGTGCCAGCAGCCCGGGCGGGAGCAATCAGCCCCAGCATTTT; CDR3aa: CASSPGGSNQPQHF
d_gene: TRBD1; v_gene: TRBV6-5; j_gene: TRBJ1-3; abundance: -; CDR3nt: TGTGCCAGCAGTTCCCCCACAGGGGGAAGTGGAAACACCATATATTTT; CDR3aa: CASSSPTGGSGNTIYF
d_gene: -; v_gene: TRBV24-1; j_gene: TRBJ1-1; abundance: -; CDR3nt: TGTGCCACCAGTGATTCCCGCCAGGGAAGCACTGAAGCTTTCTTT; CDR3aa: CATSDSRQGSTEAFF
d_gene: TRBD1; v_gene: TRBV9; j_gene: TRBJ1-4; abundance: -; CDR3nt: TGTGCCAGCAGCCCCCCGGTTGGGGACAGGCTGTTTTTT; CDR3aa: CASSPPVGDRLFF
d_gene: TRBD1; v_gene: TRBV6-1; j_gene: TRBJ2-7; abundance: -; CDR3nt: TGTGCCAGCAGTGAGGGACAGGCCGCCTACGAGCAGTACTTC; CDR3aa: CASSEGQAAYEQYF
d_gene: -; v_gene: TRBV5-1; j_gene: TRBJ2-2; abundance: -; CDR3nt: TGCGCCAGCAGCTTATGGGGCTCCGGGGAGCTGTTTTTT; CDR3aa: CASSLWGSGELFF
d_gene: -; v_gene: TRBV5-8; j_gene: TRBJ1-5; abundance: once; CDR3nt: TGTGCCAGCAGCTTGGCGGGGGGTCGGAGGAATCAGCCCCAGCATTTT; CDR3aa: CASSLAGGRRNQPQHF
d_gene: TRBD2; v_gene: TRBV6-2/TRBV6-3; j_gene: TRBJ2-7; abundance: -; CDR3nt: TGTGCCAGCAGTTACCCCCCGGCTAGCGGCACATCCTACGAGCAGTACTTC; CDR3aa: CASSYPPASGTSYEQYF
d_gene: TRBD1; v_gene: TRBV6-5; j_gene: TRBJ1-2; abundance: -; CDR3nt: TGTGCCAGCAGCCCCGGGACAGGGCGCTATGGCTACACCTTC; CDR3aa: CASSPGTGRYGYTF
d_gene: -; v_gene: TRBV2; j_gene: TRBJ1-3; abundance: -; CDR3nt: TGTGCCAGCAGTGAGTTATTGGGGACTTCTGGAAACACCATATATTTT; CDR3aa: CASSELLGTSGNTIYF
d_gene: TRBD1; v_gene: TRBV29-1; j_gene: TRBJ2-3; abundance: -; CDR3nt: TGCAGCGTGAAACAGGGGACGTTGGGAGATACGCAGTATTTT; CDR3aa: CSVKQGTLGDTQYF
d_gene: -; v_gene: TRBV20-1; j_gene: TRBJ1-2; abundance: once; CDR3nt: TGCAGTGCTAGTAACCAGAACTATGGCTACACCTTC; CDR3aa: CSASNQNYGYTF
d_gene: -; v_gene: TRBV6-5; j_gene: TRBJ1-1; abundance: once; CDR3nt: TGTGCCAGCAGTTCATTTTGGGGGGGGACTGAAGCTTTCTTT; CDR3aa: CASSSFWGGTEAFF
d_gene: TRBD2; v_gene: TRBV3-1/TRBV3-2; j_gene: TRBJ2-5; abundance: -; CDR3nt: TGTGCCAGCTCAGCGGGGGGAGAGACCCAGTACTTC; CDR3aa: CASSAGGETQYF
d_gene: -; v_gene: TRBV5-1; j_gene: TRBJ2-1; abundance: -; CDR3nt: TGCGCCAGCAGCTGGGAGGGATTCCAGGGGCGGTCGGTCAATGAGCAGTTCTTC; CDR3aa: CASSWEGFQGRSVNEQFF